The sequence of this T cell receptor (beta chain) was determined in a study of CD8+ T cells in alopecia areata. Study conclusions and caveats: In patients, TCRs were shared less clearly than in mice, and HLA may possibly be involved. Normal scalp had lower clonality than lesional scalp, with alopecia totalis/universalis lesions showing this most strongly. Tissue-resident alphabeta T cells belonging to normal skin likewise get sequenced within scalp specimens.

Following RNA extraction, reverse transcription yielded cDNA that acted as the sequencing template. Sequencing was performed with immunoSEQ multiplex PCR; in TCRdb, only in-frame clones are kept and a portion is missing. Of around 150,000 clones listed, roughly 60% are singletons. Comments on this clone: Its antigen is not known.

This CDR3 has 17 residues. V dropped 5 bases and J dropped 4 bases, with 18 bases sitting between them. Germline V gene data show CDR1 as SEHNR and CDR2 as FQNEAQ (reference sequence). The rearrangement uses TRBV7-9 and TRBJ2-6; D unclear. This sequence was found in a human donor in good health. The material sequenced was CD4+ T cells sorted from blood. The CDR3 loop reads CASSALRQSGGANVLTF. CDR3 DNA: TGTGCCAGCAGCGCCCTCCGGCAGAGTGGGGGGGCCAACGTCCTGACTTTC. Full variable domain (rest looked up from reference TRBV7-9 and TRBJ2-6): DTGVSQNPRHKITKRGQNVTFRCDPISEHNRLYWYRQTLGQGPEFLTYFQNEAQLEKSRLLSDRFSAERPKGSFSTLEIQRTEQGDSAMYLCASSALRQSGGANVLTFGAGSRLTVL.